The clone carrying this T cell receptor (beta chain) was counted a few times. Its specificity is not known. This sample is drawn from a study of vaccination and CD4 T cells after COVID-19. Overall study: Each of the control cultures got a CEFX pool, an HIV-1 Nef pool, or no peptide. Study-wide points: Among those convalescent, a median approximately 83% of reactive clones emerged solely post-vaccination. Spike mono-reactive clones accounted for 304 of the 307 vaccine-specific clones found in convalescent patients.

Cultured CD4+ T-cell DNA underwent Oncomine TCR Beta short-read sequencing. TCRdb re-called the PCR reads through MiXCR, storing one row per CDR3 protein. The sample holds around 25,000 distinct CDR3 sequences, around two fifths seen once. The treatment is: roughly 10-day PBMC culture with coronavirus spike peptide pools or control peptides (ViraFEST assay). The authors cultured two million PBMCs per well with about 9.6 IU/ml IL-2 and approximately 10 ug/ml peptide pools. This sequence was found in a human donor who had recovered from COVID-19. The sequencing sample was made of CD4+ T cells from blood, cultured in vitro.

This chain's CDR3 is CASSPRTSAGPNYEQYF. In nucleotides, the CDR3 is TGTGCCAGCAGCCCGCGGACTAGTGCGGGGCCAAACTACGAGCAGTACTTC. The chain joins TRBV7-8 to TRBJ2-7; 7 nucleotides line up with TRBD2. CDR3 length: 17 residues. Trimming cost V 5 bases and J 3 bases; bases outside gene matches: 16. Germline lookup yields CDR1 SGHVS and CDR2 FQNEAQ.